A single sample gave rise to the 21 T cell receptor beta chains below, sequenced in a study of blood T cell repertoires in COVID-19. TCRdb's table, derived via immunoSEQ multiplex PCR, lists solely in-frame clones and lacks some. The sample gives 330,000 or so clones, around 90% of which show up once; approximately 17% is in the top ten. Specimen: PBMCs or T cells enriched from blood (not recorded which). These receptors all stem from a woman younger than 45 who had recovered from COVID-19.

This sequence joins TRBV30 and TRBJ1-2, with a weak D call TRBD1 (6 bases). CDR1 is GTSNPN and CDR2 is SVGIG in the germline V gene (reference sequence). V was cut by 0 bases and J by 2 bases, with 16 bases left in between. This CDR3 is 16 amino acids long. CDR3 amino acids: CAWSVHSTGLNYGYTF. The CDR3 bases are TGTGCCTGGAGTGTACACTCAACAGGGCTCAACTATGGCTACACCTTC.

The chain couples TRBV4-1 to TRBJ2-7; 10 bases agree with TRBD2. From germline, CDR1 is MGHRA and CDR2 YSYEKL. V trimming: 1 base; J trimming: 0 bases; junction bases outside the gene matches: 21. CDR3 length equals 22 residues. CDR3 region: CASSQVSFKAGGPKSRSYEQYF. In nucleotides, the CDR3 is TGCGCCAGCAGCCAAGTGTCGTTTAAAGCGGGAGGGCCTAAATCCCGCTCCTACGAGCAGTACTTC.

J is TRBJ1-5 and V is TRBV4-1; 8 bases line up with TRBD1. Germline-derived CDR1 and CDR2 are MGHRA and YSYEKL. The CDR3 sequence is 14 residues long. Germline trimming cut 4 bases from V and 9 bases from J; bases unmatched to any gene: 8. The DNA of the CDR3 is TGCGCCAGCAGCCGAGGGACAGGTCAAGGGCCCCAGCATTTT. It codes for CASSRGTGQGPQHF.

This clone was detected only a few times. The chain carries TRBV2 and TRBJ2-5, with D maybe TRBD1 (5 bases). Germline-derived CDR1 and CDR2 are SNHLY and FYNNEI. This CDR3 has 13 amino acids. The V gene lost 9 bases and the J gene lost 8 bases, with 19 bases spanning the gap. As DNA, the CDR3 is TGTGCCAGTATGCCAACCACACAGGCAACCCAGTACTTC. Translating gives CASMPTTQATQYF.

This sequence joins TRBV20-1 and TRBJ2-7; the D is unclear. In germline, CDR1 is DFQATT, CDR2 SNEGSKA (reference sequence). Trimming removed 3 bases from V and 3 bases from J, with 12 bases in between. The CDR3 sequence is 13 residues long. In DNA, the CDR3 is TGCAGTGCTAGTTCTGGGCTTGGCTACGAGCAGTACTTC. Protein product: CSASSGLGYEQYF.

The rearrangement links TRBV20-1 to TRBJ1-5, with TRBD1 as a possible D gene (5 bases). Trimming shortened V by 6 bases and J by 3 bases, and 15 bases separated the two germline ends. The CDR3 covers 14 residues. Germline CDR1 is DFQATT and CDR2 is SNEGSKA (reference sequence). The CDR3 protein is CSASQTGINQPQHF. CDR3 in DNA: TGCAGTGCCAGTCAAACAGGCATCAATCAGCCCCAGCATTTT.

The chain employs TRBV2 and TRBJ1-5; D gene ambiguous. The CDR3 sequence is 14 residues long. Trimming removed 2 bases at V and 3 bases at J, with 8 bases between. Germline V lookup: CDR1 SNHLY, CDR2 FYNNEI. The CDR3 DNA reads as TGTGCCAGCAGTGAATGGGCAGCCAATCAGCCCCAGCATTTT. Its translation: CASSEWAANQPQHF.

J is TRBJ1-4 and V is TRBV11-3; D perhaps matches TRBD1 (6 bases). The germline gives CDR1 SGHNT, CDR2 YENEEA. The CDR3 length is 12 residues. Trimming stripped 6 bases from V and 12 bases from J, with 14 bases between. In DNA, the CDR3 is TGTGCCAGCAGTTCAACAGGGAAGGAACTGTTTTTT. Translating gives CASSSTGKELFF.

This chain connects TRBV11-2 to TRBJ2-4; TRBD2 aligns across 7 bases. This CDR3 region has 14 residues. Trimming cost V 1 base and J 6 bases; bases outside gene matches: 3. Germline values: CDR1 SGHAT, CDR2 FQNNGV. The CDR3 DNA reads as TGTGCCAGCAGCTTAGGGGGGAGGGGAAACATTCAGTACTTC. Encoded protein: CASSLGGRGNIQYF.

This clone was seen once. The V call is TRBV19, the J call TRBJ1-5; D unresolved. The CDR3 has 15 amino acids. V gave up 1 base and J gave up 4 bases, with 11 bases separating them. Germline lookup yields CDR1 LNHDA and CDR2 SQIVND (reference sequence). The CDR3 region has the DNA TGTGCCAGTAGTATAGCAGGAGGCGCAAATCAGCCCCAGCATTTT. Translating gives CASSIAGGANQPQHF.

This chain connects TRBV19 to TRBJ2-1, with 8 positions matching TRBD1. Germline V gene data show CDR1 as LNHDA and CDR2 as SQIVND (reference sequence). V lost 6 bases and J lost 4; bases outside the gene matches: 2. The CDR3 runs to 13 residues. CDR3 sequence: CASRTGVYNEQFF. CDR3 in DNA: TGTGCCAGTAGGACAGGGGTGTACAATGAGCAGTTCTTC.

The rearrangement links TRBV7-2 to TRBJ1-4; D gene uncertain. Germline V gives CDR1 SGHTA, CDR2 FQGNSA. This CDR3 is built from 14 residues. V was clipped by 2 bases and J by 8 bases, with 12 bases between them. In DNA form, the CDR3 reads TGTGCCAGCAGCTTAAGCAGGAACCAGGAAAAACTGTTTTTT. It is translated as CASSLSRNQEKLFF.

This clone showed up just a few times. The CDR3 DNA reads TGCGCCAGCAGCTTGGAAATCCAGGCCCTTAGAGGCTACACCTTC. This sequence encodes CASSLEIQALRGYTF. This chain connects TRBV5-1 to TRBJ1-2, with no clear D. Germline CDR1 is SGHRS and CDR2 is YFSETQ. The CDR3 spans 15 residues. V gave up 0 bases and J gave up 8 bases, with 17 bases separating them.

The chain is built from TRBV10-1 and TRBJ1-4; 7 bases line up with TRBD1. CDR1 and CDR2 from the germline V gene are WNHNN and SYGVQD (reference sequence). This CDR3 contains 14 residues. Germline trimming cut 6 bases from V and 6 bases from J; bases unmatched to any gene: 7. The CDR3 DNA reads TGCGCCAGCAGAGCCAGGGGGGTGGATGAAAAACTGTTTTTT. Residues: CASRARGVDEKLFF.

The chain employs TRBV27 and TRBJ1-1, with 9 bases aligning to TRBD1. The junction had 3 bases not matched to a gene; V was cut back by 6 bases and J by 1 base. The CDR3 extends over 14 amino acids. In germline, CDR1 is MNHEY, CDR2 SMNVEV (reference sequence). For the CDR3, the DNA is TGTGCCAGCAGCCCGACAGGGGGGAACACTGAAGCTTTCTTT. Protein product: CASSPTGGNTEAFF.

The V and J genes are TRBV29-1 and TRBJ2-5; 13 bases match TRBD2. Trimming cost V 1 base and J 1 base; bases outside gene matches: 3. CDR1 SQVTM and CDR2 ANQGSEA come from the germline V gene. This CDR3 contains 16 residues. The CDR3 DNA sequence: TGCAGCGTTGAAGGACTAGCGGGGGGCAGCCAAGAGACCCAGTACTTC. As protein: CSVEGLAGGSQETQYF.

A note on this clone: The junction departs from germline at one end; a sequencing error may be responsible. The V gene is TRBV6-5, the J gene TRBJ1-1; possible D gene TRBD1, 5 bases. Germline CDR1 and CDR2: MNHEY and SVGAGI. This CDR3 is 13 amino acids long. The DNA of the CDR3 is TGTGCCGGCAGACAGCTTCTGAACACTGAAGCTTTCTTT. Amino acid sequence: CAGRQLLNTEAFF.

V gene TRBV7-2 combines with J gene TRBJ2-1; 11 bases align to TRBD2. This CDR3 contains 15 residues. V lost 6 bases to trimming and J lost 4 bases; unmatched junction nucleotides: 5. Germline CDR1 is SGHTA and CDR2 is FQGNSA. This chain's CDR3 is CASSYGTSGYNEQFF. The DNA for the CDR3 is TGTGCCAGCAGTTATGGGACTAGCGGTTACAATGAGCAGTTCTTC.

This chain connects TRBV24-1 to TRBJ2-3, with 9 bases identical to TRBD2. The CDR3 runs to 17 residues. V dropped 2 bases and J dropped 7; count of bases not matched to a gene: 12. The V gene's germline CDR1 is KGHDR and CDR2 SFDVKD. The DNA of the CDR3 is TGTGCCACCAGTGATTCCGATTTCGGCGGGGGGGGAAATACGCAGTATTTT. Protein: CATSDSDFGGGGNTQYF.

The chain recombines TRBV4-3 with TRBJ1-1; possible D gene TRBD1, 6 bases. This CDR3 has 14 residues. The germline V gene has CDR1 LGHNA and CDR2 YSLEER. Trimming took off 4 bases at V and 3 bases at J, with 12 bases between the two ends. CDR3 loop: CASSPNRDDTEAFF. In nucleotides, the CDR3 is TGCGCCAGCAGCCCAAACAGGGACGACACTGAAGCTTTCTTT.

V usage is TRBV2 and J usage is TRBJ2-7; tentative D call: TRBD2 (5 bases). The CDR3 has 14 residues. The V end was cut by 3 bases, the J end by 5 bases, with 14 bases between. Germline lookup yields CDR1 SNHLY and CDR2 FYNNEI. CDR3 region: CASSDWLARDEQYF. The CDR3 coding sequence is TGTGCCAGCAGTGATTGGCTAGCAAGGGACGAGCAGTACTTC.